The rows below give T cell receptor beta chains drawn from one sample of a study of monozygotic twins with inflammatory bowel disease. TCRdb reprocessed the 5' RACE reads, keeping one entry per CDR3 protein, no DNA. In total, the table holds 350,000 to 550,000 distinct CDR3 sequences. Sequences were obtained from blood. Source of these receptors: a human donor with ulcerative colitis or Crohn's disease, or a healthy co-twin of an affected twin (not recorded which). Each CDR3 is given with its conserved first and last residue.

cdr3_aa: CASSQDSPLVGQPQHF
j_call: TRBJ1-5
v_call: TRBV4-2

cdr3_aa: CASSLVQGAGELFF
j_call: TRBJ2-2
v_call: TRBV3-1

cdr3_aa: CSVGARGDYGYTF
j_call: TRBJ1-2
v_call: TRBV29-1

cdr3_aa: CASSLGAGGYNEQFF
j_call: TRBJ2-1
v_call: TRBV11-2

cdr3_aa: CASSFNRGAGELFF
j_call: TRBJ2-2
v_call: TRBV6-5

cdr3_aa: CASSLMRGETQYF
j_call: TRBJ2-5
v_call: TRBV7-3

cdr3_aa: CASSLFWGDEQFF
j_call: TRBJ2-1
v_call: TRBV11-3

cdr3_aa: CSARRGGIIKTQYF
j_call: TRBJ2-5
v_call: TRBV20-1

cdr3_aa: CASTLRGGGYTDTQYF
j_call: TRBJ2-3
v_call: TRBV2

cdr3_aa: CATSRGLAGGNNEQFF
j_call: TRBJ2-1
v_call: TRBV15

cdr3_aa: CASSQERAAYSGANVLTF
j_call: TRBJ2-6
v_call: TRBV4-3

cdr3_aa: CASRGPEEKLFF
j_call: TRBJ1-4
v_call: TRBV5-1

cdr3_aa: CASSRGDRGLSGELFF
j_call: TRBJ2-2
v_call: TRBV28

cdr3_aa: CASSSLTPQPAKNIQYF
j_call: TRBJ2-4
v_call: TRBV6-5

cdr3_aa: CASSSSPTGARGPQHF
j_call: TRBJ1-5
v_call: TRBV27

cdr3_aa: CASSQLWGGTNEKLFF
j_call: TRBJ1-4
v_call: TRBV4-3

cdr3_aa: CASSLASRVGDTQYF
j_call: TRBJ2-3
v_call: TRBV7-9